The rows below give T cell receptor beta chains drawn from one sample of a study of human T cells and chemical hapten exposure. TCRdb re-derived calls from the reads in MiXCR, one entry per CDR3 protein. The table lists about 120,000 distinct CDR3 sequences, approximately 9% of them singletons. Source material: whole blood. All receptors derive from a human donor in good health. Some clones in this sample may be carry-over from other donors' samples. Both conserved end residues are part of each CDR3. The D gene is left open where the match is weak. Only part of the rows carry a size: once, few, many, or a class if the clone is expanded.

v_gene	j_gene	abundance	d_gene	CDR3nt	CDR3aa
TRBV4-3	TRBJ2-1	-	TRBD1	TGCGCCAGCAGCCAGGCCTGGGACAGGGAGAACAATGAGCAGTTCTTC	CASSQAWDRENNEQFF
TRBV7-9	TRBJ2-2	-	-	TGTGCCAGCAGCGGACTGGGACACGCGAACACCGGGGAGCTGTTTTTT	CASSGLGHANTGELFF
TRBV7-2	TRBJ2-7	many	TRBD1	TGTGCCAGCAGCTTAAAGGCAGGGACAGGCGAGCAGTACTTC	CASSLKAGTGEQYF
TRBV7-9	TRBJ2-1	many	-	TGTGCCAGCAGCTTAGCCCTCTTGGTGGACAATGAGCAGTTCTTC	CASSLALLVDNEQFF
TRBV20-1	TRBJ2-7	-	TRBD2	TGCAGTGCTAGAGACTGGCTAGCGGGAGACGAGCAGTACTTC	CSARDWLAGDEQYF
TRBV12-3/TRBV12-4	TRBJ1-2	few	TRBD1	TGTGCCAGCACCCTGGGACAGTCCTATGGCTACACCTTC	CASTLGQSYGYTF
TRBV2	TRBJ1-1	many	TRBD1	TGTGCCAGTCTCCGGGACAGGGGCGGCAACACTGAAGCTTTCTTT	CASLRDRGGNTEAFF
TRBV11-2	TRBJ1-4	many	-	TGTGCCAGCAGCTCGAGTTCTGAAAAGCTGTTTTTT	CASSSSSEKLFF
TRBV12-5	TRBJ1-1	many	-	TGTGCTAGTGGTTTTCTCGAGAACACTGAAGCTTTCTTT	CASGFLENTEAFF
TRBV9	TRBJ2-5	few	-	TGTGCCAGCAGCGTTTTTGGGACTCGACAAGAGACCCAGTACTTC	CASSVFGTRQETQYF
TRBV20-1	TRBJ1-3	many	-	TGCAGTGCTAGGGGGGACATGAGCTCTGGAAACACCATATATTTT	CSARGDMSSGNTIYF
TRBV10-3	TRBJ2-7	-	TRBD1	TGTGCCATCAGTGAGGGGACAGGGGGCGAGTCCTACGAGCAGTACTTC	CAISEGTGGESYEQYF
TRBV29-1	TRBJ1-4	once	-	TGCAGCGTTGAGAGGCTGTTTAATGAAAAACTGTTTTTT	CSVERLFNEKLFF
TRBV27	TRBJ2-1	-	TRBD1	TGTGCCAGCAGTTTCTCCTCCGGGACAGGGCCCTACAATGAGCAGTTCTTC	CASSFSSGTGPYNEQFF
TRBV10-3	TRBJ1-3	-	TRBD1	TGTGCCACCACAGGGGAGAGCTCTGGAAACACCATATATTTT	CATTGESSGNTIYF
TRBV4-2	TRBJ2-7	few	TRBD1	TGTGCCAGCAGCCAAGATCAGGGGACAGGGAGCATGTACTTC	CASSQDQGTGSMYF
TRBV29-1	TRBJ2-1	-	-	TGCAGCGTTGATGTTGGTTTGGGATTTGAGCAGTTCTTC	CSVDVGLGFEQFF
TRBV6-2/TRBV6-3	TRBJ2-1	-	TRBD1	TGTGCCAGCAGCCAAGGGGTGGGACAGGGGACCTCCAATGAGCAGTTCTTC	CASSQGVGQGTSNEQFF
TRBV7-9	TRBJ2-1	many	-	TGTGCCAGCAGCTTTCCCGGGTCGAACAATGAGCAGTTCTTC	CASSFPGSNNEQFF
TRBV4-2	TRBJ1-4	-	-	TGTGCCAGCAGCCAACAATCTTCCGAGCGATCTCCGTCGGAAAAACTGTTTTTT	CASSQQSSERSPSEKLFF
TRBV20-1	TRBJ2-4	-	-	TGCAGTGCTAGCGGACAGCCTCTTAAAAACATTCAGTACTTC	CSASGQPLKNIQYF
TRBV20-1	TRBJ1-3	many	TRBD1	TGCAGTGCTAGAGATGACAGGGTTGGAAACACCATATATTTT	CSARDDRVGNTIYF
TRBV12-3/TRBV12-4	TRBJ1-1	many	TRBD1	TGTGCCAGCAGTTTCTTCACAGGGGTGAACACTGAAGCTTTCTTT	CASSFFTGVNTEAFF
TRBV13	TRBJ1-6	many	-	TGTGCCAGCAGCTTAGGCGCGGGGGCGCAGAATTCACCCCTCCACTTT	CASSLGAGAQNSPLHF
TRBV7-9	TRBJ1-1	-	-	TGTGCCAGCAGCTTGGGGAAGTCGACTGAAGCTTTCTTT	CASSLGKSTEAFF
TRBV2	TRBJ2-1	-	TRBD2	TGTGCCAGCAGTGATGTGGGAGGGACCTACAATGAGCAGTTCTTC	CASSDVGGTYNEQFF
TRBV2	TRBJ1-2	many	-	TGTGCCAGCAGTGAATACTTTGTGACAGCCAGCGGCTACACCTTC	CASSEYFVTASGYTF
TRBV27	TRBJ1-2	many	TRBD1	TGTGCCAGCAGGCATGGACAGGGGGCGGTTGGCTACACCTTC	CASRHGQGAVGYTF
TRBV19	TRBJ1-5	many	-	TGTGCCACCAATCAAGGGAGCAATCAGCCCCAGCATTTT	CATNQGSNQPQHF
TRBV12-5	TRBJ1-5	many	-	TGTGCTAGTGGTTTGGTACCCGACAGGTTCAATCAGCCCCAGCATTTT	CASGLVPDRFNQPQHF
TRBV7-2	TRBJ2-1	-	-	TGTGCCAGCAGCCTAGGCAGGACAGAGTATTACAATGAGCAGTTCTTC	CASSLGRTEYYNEQFF